The rows below give T cell receptor beta chains drawn from one sample of a study of blood T cells in healthy people across ages. Each CDR3 protein gets one entry after TCRdb re-called the 5' RACE reads with MiXCR. The repertoire holds over 500,000 distinct CDR3 sequences, with roughly a quarter as singletons. These data were also filed under a second study, of T cells of mothers and their children.

The sample consisted of blood. These receptors came from a boy aged 2 to 10 in good health. CDR3s include the opening cysteine and the closing phenylalanine or tryptophan. Fields, in order: D gene, V gene, J gene, CDR3 protein. D genes are given only for firm matches.

>-|TRBV11-2|TRBJ2-7
CASSLVSTYEQYF
>TRBD1|TRBV27|TRBJ1-1
CASSPGDRGPGNTEAFF
>-|TRBV9|TRBJ2-3
CASSVGGSEGTDTQYF
>TRBD1|TRBV12-3/TRBV12-4|TRBJ2-7
CASSWDRNYEQYF
>-|TRBV7-9|TRBJ2-1
CASSLAMETEQFF
>-|TRBV25-1|TRBJ1-1
CASSPAGGRVTEAFF
>-|TRBV7-9|TRBJ2-6
CASSYPSRPSGANVLTF
>-|TRBV29-1|TRBJ2-3
CSVAVRRTDTQYF
>-|TRBV9|TRBJ2-3
CASSVGLRTDTQYF
>TRBD1|TRBV25-1|-
CASSEYEGALYEQYF
>TRBD2|TRBV4-3|TRBJ2-7
CASSQGLADYEQYF
>-|TRBV7-9|-
CASSLFLSEETQYF
>-|TRBV6-6|TRBJ2-7
CASRPGVTFSPYEQYF
>-|TRBV5-5|TRBJ2-1
CASSFGQDSYNEQFF
>-|TRBV29-1|TRBJ2-7
CSVESSSYEQYF
>-|TRBV30|TRBJ2-7
CAWSGTLSSYEQYF
>-|TRBV6-1|TRBJ1-4
CASIQRQENEKLFF
>-|TRBV7-9|TRBJ2-4
CSSSLVGGSQNIQYF
>-|TRBV11-2|TRBJ2-3
CASSFRYSTDTQYF
>-|TRBV7-6|TRBJ1-1
CASTPMEGLVAFF
>-|TRBV12-3/TRBV12-4|TRBJ2-7
CASRLGDIYEQYF
>-|TRBV29-1|TRBJ2-5
CSVEGWGFNSYGQYF
>-|TRBV28|TRBJ1-6
CASIRQGPNSPLHF
>TRBD1|TRBV20-1|TRBJ1-2
CSATRGNGYTF
>-|TRBV21-1|-
CASSKAQPGLQYEQYF
>-|TRBV12-3/TRBV12-4|TRBJ1-2
CASSFSAGGYTF
>TRBD2|TRBV7-2|TRBJ2-1
CASSSSAGGSYNEQFF
>TRBD1|TRBV20-1|TRBJ2-4
CSARRTGEATKNIQYF
>-|TRBV14|TRBJ1-3
CASSQGVDSGNTIYF
>-|TRBV7-9|TRBJ2-1
CASRLRLPHQGGEQFF
>-|TRBV13|TRBJ1-2
CASTETGTYGYTF
>-|TRBV12-3/TRBV12-4|TRBJ2-3
CASSPALVSDTQYF
>-|TRBV29-1|TRBJ2-4
CSAKTNRDIQYF
>-|TRBV4-3|TRBJ2-3
CASSQETTSTDTQYF
>-|TRBV7-6|TRBJ2-7
CASSPSPSYEQYF
>-|TRBV11-2|TRBJ2-7
CASSLIHEQYF
>-|TRBV5-1|TRBJ1-2
CASSYRGGASGYGYTF
>TRBD1|TRBV4-1|TRBJ1-5
CASSRHRGQPQHF
>-|TRBV6-1|TRBJ2-6
CASMARVAGANVLTF
>-|TRBV5-5|TRBJ1-4
CASSPTGYTNEKLFF
>-|TRBV7-9|TRBJ1-4
CASSQDSDGEKLFF
>-|TRBV10-1|TRBJ2-5
CASTETRTDQETQYF
>TRBD2|TRBV15|TRBJ2-5
CATRTSGSSQGETQYF
>-|TRBV30|-
CAWRAYADEQFF
>TRBD1|TRBV10-3|TRBJ2-2
CASGQGADTGELFF
>-|TRBV11-1|TRBJ2-6
CASSLRQGPPSGANVLTF
>TRBD1|TRBV2|TRBJ2-5
CASSGTGATQETQYF
>-|TRBV5-5|-
CASSQGERPFSYEQYF
>-|TRBV6-1|TRBJ2-5
CASSLEKSPLHWGETQYF
>-|TRBV12-3/TRBV12-4|-
CASSLLSSYEQYF
>TRBD2|TRBV5-1|TRBJ2-7
CASSFSGGGYEQYF
>-|TRBV10-3|TRBJ1-5
CAISESTRAGEQPQHF
>-|TRBV12-3/TRBV12-4|TRBJ2-4
CASSGAYGPLFTKNIQYF
>-|TRBV21-1|TRBJ2-5
CASSTRPGETQYF